This T cell receptor beta chain was sequenced during a study of blood T cell repertoires in COVID-19. In the study overall: Donors in the United States, Italy and Spain gave samples during acute or convalescent COVID-19.

The CDR3 runs 13 residues. CDR1 and CDR2 (germline): SGHAT, FQNNGV. Trimming took off 7 bases at V and 4 bases at J, with 10 bases between the two ends. Per the original data handling: The assay estimated nucleated cells by amplifying reference gene primers. Using immunoSEQ multiplex PCR, the repertoire was profiled, and TCRdb retains in-frame clones only, with some absent. V and J calls and clone size are copied from that table; D and trimming were computed from the DNA. The table has approximately 220,000 clones, 65% to 90% seen once; the top ten hold around 4%. Cohort assignment relied on participant-reported clinical history. This clone was seen just once.

The gene calls are TRBV11-2 and TRBJ2-2, with a possible D match to TRBD2 (5 bases). This clonotype was obtained from a woman between 35 and 50 years old with acute COVID-19. Input material: PBMCs or T cells enriched from blood (not recorded which). Written as DNA, the CDR3 is TGTGCCAGCAACCGGGGTTCCACCGGGGAGCTGTTTTTT. Translation: CASNRGSTGELFF.